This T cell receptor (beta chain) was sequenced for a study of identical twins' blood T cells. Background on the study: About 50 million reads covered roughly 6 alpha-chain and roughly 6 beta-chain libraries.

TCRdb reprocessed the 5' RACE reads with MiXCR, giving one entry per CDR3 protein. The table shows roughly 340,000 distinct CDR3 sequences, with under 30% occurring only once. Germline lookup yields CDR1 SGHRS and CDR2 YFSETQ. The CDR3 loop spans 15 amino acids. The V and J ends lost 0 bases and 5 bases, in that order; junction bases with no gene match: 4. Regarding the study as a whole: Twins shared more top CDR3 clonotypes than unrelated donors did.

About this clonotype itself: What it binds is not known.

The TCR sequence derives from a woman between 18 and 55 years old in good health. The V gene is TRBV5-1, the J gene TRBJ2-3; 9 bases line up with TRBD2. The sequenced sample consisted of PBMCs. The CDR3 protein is CASSLGRGGEDTQYF. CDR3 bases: TGCGCCAGCAGCTTGGGGCGGGGGGGCGAAGATACGCAGTATTTT.